Following are 20 T cell receptor beta chains from one sample sequenced in a study of metastatic and nonmetastatic thyroid tumors. MiXCR was used by TCRdb to re-call the PCR reads. The sample contains tens of thousands of clones, more than 20% of which appear only once. Each patient came to thyroid surgery without any prior treatment (of any kind). Source material: tumor tissue. The receptors derive from a male donor with papillary thyroid cancer or a benign thyroid nodule (not recorded which). Some clones in this sample may be carry-over from other donors' samples.

By share of the sample, this clone is medium-sized. The rearrangement links TRBV20-1 to TRBJ1-2; D gene uncertain. The CDR3 length is 13 residues. Trimming left V 4 bases short and J 0 bases short, with 9 bases between. From germline, CDR1 is DFQATT and CDR2 SNEGSKA (reference sequence). The CDR3 DNA reads as TGCAGTGCTAAGGTATTAGCTAACTATGGCTACACCTTC. It translates to CSAKVLANYGYTF.

This clone was picked up many times. The chain employs TRBV12-3 or TRBV12-4 and TRBJ2-7; 7 positions match TRBD2. The CDR3 is 14 amino acids. V lost 3 bases, J lost 7 bases, and 9 bases stayed unmatched. This CDR3 is CASSFLAGVGEQYF. CDR3 coding DNA: TGTGCCAGCAGTTTTCTCGCGGGAGTGGGTGAGCAGTACTTC.

This clone has at least ten counts. The chain combines TRBV12-3 or TRBV12-4 with TRBJ2-5; a weak D match, TRBD1 (6 bases). The CDR3 is 13 residues long. V was pared by 6 bases and J by 1 base, with 9 bases between. CDR3 in amino acids: CASRWTAQETQYF. The CDR3 DNA sequence: TGTGCCAGCAGATGGACAGCCCAAGAGACCCAGTACTTC.

In regard to this clone: One base away lies a much larger clone, so this may be a sequencing read error. The rearrangement joins TRBV27 to TRBJ2-4; TRBD2 aligns across 11 bases. The CDR3 spans 17 residues. V lost 5 bases to trimming and J lost 3 bases; unmatched junction nucleotides: 9. The germline V gene has CDR1 MNHEY and CDR2 SMNVEV (reference sequence). The CDR3 sequence is CASSTGLAEGGKNIQYF. The CDR3 region has the DNA TGTGCCAGCAGTACGGGACTAGCGGAGGGAGGCAAAAACATTCAGTACTTC.

This clone was seen repeatedly, ten times or more. The rearrangement joins TRBV30 to TRBJ1-2; D gene unclear. The CDR3 contains 12 residues. Trimming shortened V by 1 base and J by 6 bases, and 9 bases separated the two germline ends. Germline CDR1 GTSNPN, CDR2 SVGIG (reference sequence). CDR3: CAWSGVGNGYTF. The CDR3 DNA reads TGTGCCTGGAGTGGGGTGGGAAATGGCTACACCTTC.

Remarks on this clone: The junction differs from germline at one of its ends, possibly a read error. The chain links TRBV20-1 to TRBJ1-3; TRBD1 is a possible D gene (6 bases). The CDR3 covers 15 residues. Germline V gene lookup returns CDR1 DFQATT and CDR2 SNEGSKA (reference sequence). The CDR3, as DNA: TGCTGTGCGTACGGGAGAGGGGGATCAGGAAACACCATATATTTT. This sequence encodes CCAYGRGGSGNTIYF.

This clone showed up many times. The rearrangement uses TRBV20-1 and TRBJ2-3; TRBD2 might be the D (5 bases). The CDR3 has 16 residues. Germline assignment: CDR1 DFQATT and CDR2 SNEGSKA (reference sequence). The V and J ends lost 1 base and 5 bases respectively, with 19 bases between them. The CDR3 loop reads CSARVPTGSGLDTQYF. In DNA form, the CDR3 reads TGCAGTGCTAGAGTACCCACTGGGAGCGGATTAGATACGCAGTATTTT.

This clone has a count of ten or more. V usage is TRBV9 and J usage is TRBJ2-1; the D gene is possibly TRBD1 (6 bases). Germline lookup yields CDR1 SGDLS and CDR2 YYNGEE. Trimming took 0 bases from V and 6 from J, leaving 16 bases between them. The CDR3 sequence is 16 residues long. The CDR3 sequence: CASSVVGQGLSNEQFF. The CDR3 coding sequence is TGTGCCAGCAGCGTAGTGGGACAAGGTCTATCCAATGAGCAGTTCTTC.

This clone was detected many times. The chain has TRBV24-1 and TRBJ2-1; TRBD2 aligns across 11 bases. V trimming: 10 bases; J trimming: 0 bases; junction bases outside the gene matches: 7. CDR3 size: 16 residues. Germline CDR1 is KGHDR and CDR2 is SFDVKD. The CDR3 sequence is CATESSGGASYNEQFF. The CDR3 DNA is TGTGCCACGGAGAGTAGCGGGGGGGCCTCCTACAATGAGCAGTTCTTC.

This clone was detected many times. A much bigger clone sits one base away, suggesting this may be a read error. The rearrangement joins TRBV28 to TRBJ2-7, with D perhaps matching TRBD2 (6 bases). The V and J ends lost 1 base and 7 bases respectively, with 14 bases between them. The CDR3 totals 14 residues. CDR1 is MDHEN, CDR2 SYDVKM, per germline. CDR3 sequence: CASSLSSGVREQYF. CDR3 in DNA: TGTGCCAGCAGTTTATCCTCGGGAGTGCGAGAGCAGTACTTC.

This clone was seen at least ten times. The chain is built from TRBV20-1 and TRBJ1-5, with TRBD1 matching over 8 bases. Germline-derived CDR1 and CDR2 are DFQATT and SNEGSKA (reference sequence). The V and J ends lost 6 bases and 5 bases, in that order; junction bases with no gene match: 9. This CDR3 contains 14 residues. Written as DNA, the CDR3 is TGCAGTGCGCGCCCGGGACAGGAGTATCAGCCCCAGCATTTT. It encodes CSARPGQEYQPQHF.

Concerning this clone itself: At one boundary the junction diverges from the germline segment, which might be a read error. The chain uses TRBV6-2 or TRBV6-3 and TRBJ2-1; weak D call: TRBD2 (5 bases). The CDR3 is 12 residues long. Germline V lookup: CDR1 MNHEY, CDR2 SVGEGT. The CDR3 loop reads CACSYAAVEQLF. For the CDR3, the DNA is TGTGCCTGCAGTTACGCAGCGGTCGAGCAGTTGTTC.

This clone was observed a handful of times. A single base separates this from a much larger clone, so it may be a read error. The CDR3 bases are TGTGCCAGCAGCCCCTGTGGGGCCACTGAAGCTTTCTTT. This translates into CASSPCGATEAFF. The chain joins TRBV7-9 to TRBJ1-1, with D possibly being TRBD1 (5 bases). V lost 5 bases to trimming and J lost 4 bases, with 11 bases between them. Germline CDR1 is SEHNR and CDR2 is FQNEAQ (reference sequence). The CDR3 is made up of 13 amino acids. Full variable domain (missing parts from reference TRBV7-9 and TRBJ1-1): DTGVSQNPRHKITKRGQNVTFRCDPISEHNRLYWYRQTLGQGPEFLTYFQNEAQLEKSRLLSDRFSAERPKGSFSTLEIQRTEQGDSAMYLCASSPCGATEAFFGQGTRLTVV.

This clone is medium-sized. The chain uses TRBV6-1 and TRBJ2-1, with 11 positions matching TRBD2. Germline V gene sequence: CDR1 MNHNS, CDR2 SASEGT. The junction had 9 bases not matched to a gene; V was cut back by 3 bases and J by 2 bases. This CDR3 spans 18 amino acids. CDR3 sequence: CASSDISGRARAYNEQFF. Here the CDR3 DNA reads TGTGCCAGCAGTGATATTAGCGGGAGGGCCAGGGCCTACAATGAGCAGTTCTTC.

V gene TRBV7-8 combines with J gene TRBJ1-6; D may be TRBD1 (6 bases). The germline V and J ends were trimmed by 5 bases and 11 bases, with 25 bases remaining between them. The CDR3 runs 17 residues. The germline V gene has CDR1 SGHVS and CDR2 FQNEAQ. The CDR3 DNA reads TGTGCCAGCAGCCCCCCCGTTACAGGGAGGGTTAGGGCACCCCTCCACTTT. It yields the protein CASSPPVTGRVRAPLHF.

This clone was recorded at least ten times. The genes are TRBV6-2 or TRBV6-3 and TRBJ1-1; tentatively, D is TRBD1 (5 bases). Germline V CDR1 and CDR2: MNHEY, SVGEGT. The V end was cut by 3 bases, the J end by 7 bases, with 9 bases between. The CDR3 consists of 12 residues. The CDR3 sequence: CASSYNRGEAFF. DNA for the CDR3: TGTGCCAGCAGTTATAATAGGGGTGAAGCTTTCTTT.

This clone was detected ten times or more. CDR3: CASSQLTGGNEQFF. In DNA, the CDR3 is TGTGCCAGCAGCCAGCTTACGGGAGGGAATGAGCAGTTCTTC. This chain connects TRBV4-2 to TRBJ2-1; TRBD2 aligns across 8 bases. J was trimmed by 7 bases and V by 3 bases; bases with no gene match: 5. CDR1 and CDR2 (germline): LGHNA, YNFKEQ. CDR3 length: 14 residues.

A few counts support this clone. The V and J genes are TRBV19 and TRBJ2-5, with 8 positions matching TRBD1. The CDR3 runs to 14 residues. Germline CDR1 and CDR2: LNHDA and SQIVND (reference sequence). V was clipped by 5 bases and J by 4 bases; unmatched bases: 6. CDR3 sequence: CASSRGQGGETQYF. CDR3 in DNA: TGTGCCAGTAGTCGAGGACAGGGAGGAGAGACCCAGTACTTC.

In this sample, this clone turned up many times. The CDR3 DNA reads TGTGCCTGGAGTGTCGGCGGAACAGATACGCAGTATTTT. It encodes CAWSVGGTDTQYF. The V gene is TRBV30, the J gene TRBJ2-3, with no clear D. There are 13 residues in the CDR3. Germline CDR1 reads GTSNPN; CDR2 reads SVGIG (reference sequence). With 0 bases removed from V and 3 bases from J, the gap between germline ends came to 7 bases.

This clone was picked up many times. The CDR3 DNA sequence: TGTGCCAGCTCAGGGGGAAGGAACACTGAAGCTTTCTTT. Translation: CASSGGRNTEAFF. The chain employs TRBV7-3 and TRBJ1-1; 7 bases map to TRBD1. J gave up 1 base and V 8 bases, and 4 bases lay outside the gene matches. Germline V gene data show CDR1 as SGHTA and CDR2 as FQGTGA. The CDR3 is made up of 13 amino acids.